This TCR beta chain was retrieved from a study of shared clonotypes between healthy human individuals (dated by TCRdb to about 2020). In the study overall: A few men and two women, aged 18 to 49 years, made up the cohort. Per donor, three plates each were used for CD4 naive and CD4 memory, two for CD8 naive, and one for CD8 memory. To estimate repertoire size and how much clonotype sharing occurs between individuals, the study deeply sequenced the blood TCR repertoires of five healthy adults. To increase sequencing depth and limit assay-specific biases, TCR repertoire library preparation and sequencing were carried out by different laboratories using diverse techniques. Each donor's leukapheresis produced roughly between roughly 0.85 and 9.5 billion PBMCs.

Study-wide conclusions, independent of this receptor: Because the study included only a small number of donors, the genetic and exposure-history diversity represented was limited. Naive subsets generally had larger estimated clonotype richness than memory subsets. Based on pairwise subsampling, the degree of clonotype sharing among donors was expected to be affected by sequencing depth. Only blood was sampled, and tissue TCR repertoires likely differ from those in blood. When several donors were compared, the shared fraction of clonotypes was about 5.5% for naive CD4, around 4% for naive CD8, 2% to 2.5% for memory CD4, and under 0.5% for memory CD8. Compared with non-shared clonotypes, the clonotypes found in all four sorted-subset donors had higher generation probabilities. Rarefaction of sorted-subset datasets indicated incomplete sequencing despite the large sequencing depth.

Regarding this clone: Its specific antigen is unknown. No much larger clone is present one base from it, and per-base qualities are unavailable.

Using the deep immunoSEQ assay, multiplex PCR amplified TCR CDR3 regions from genomic DNA. Genomic DNA extracted from each cell subset was distributed evenly over all wells of several immunoSEQ 96-well plates, and each plate served as one replicate. For sorted subsets, roughly 200 ng of genomic DNA, equivalent to 25,000 to 30,000 T cell genomes, went into each replicate PCR. The purified libraries were quantified using a Qubit 3.0 fluorometer, sized with a Bioanalyzer 2100, and then quantified again using the KAPA Library Quantification kit. A separate single-read 150-cycle Illumina NextSeq 550 flow cell was used to sequence each immunoSEQ 96-well plate. The authors' pipeline ran thus. The immunoSEQ output contained only junctional sequences without quality scores, so filtering could not match that applied to full-length reads. To assign V/J genes and CDR3, sequences were annotated against IMGT germline references using PyIR, a Python wrapper for IgBLAST v1.9. Reads were filtered out if the reads had weak V/J assignments (E-value above 1e-6), no CDR3, stop codons, out-of-frame junctions, or ambiguous translated residues. V3J clonotypes were defined as sequences sharing an identical inferred V gene, J gene, and CDR3 amino acid sequence. Percentage overlap between repertoires was calculated by dividing the number of shared unique clonotypes by the size of the smaller repertoire. Richness of each repertoire was evaluated using RTK rarefaction, the Chao1 estimator, and Recon v2.1 estimates of unobserved clonotypes. Generation probabilities for all TCRbeta clonotypes obtained by the gDNA method from a handful of donors were computed using OLGA. TCRdb took this table from immuneACCESS and kept in-frame rearrangements with V and J called. Such tables lack part of the clones; where checked against another copy, unresolved V genes explain under half of the gap, and the rest is unexplained. The DNA gave D and trimming, while V, J and clone size come from that table. Counted in this sample were some 550,000 clones; almost 97% of them appeared once. The top ten constitute 0.057% of the sample.

The donors were healthy, HIV-negative adults who had no recently reported acute infections or vaccinations. Every donor was a Caucasian adult residing in Nashville, Tennessee, USA. CD4+ T cells were enriched through magnetic negative selection, after which naive cells were positively selected on CD45RA and the remaining negative fraction served as the memory subset. Blood was collected by leukapheresis, and PBMCs were isolated by Ficoll-Histopaque density gradient centrifugation and then cryopreserved in liquid nitrogen vapor phase. Analytical flow cytometry was used to check the purity and quantity of each magnetically sorted T cell population. Each sorted fraction had its genomic DNA isolated and then quantified by UV absorbance on a Nanodrop 2000c. The sequence came from a woman in her thirties in good health. The sample taken for sequencing was naive CD4+ T cells sorted from blood. The label giving this sample's cell subset or site can be read as: CD45RA+ positively selected.

The encoded CDR3 is CATDSPGNTIYF. The base sequence is TGTGCCACCGACAGCCCCGGCAACACCATATATTTT. Recombination connected TRBV28 to TRBJ1-3; D gene: possibly TRBD1, on 5 matching bases. V lost 10 bases and J lost 7 bases; the stretch between them is 14 bases long. The CDR1 and CDR2 encoded by the germline V gene are MDHEN and SYDVKM. The CDR3 runs 12 amino acids, cysteine and phenylalanine included. This entry keeps only the CDR3 DNA: 36 bases, framed from base 1.